Presented here are 21 T cell receptor beta chains from one specimen sequenced in a study of human T cells and chemical hapten exposure. Time point given: patch test 2, 6 weeks after DPC sensitization. Treatment: therapeutic diphenylcyclopropenone sensitization with weekly scalp DPC. One entry per CDR3 protein results from TCRdb running MiXCR on the RACE reads. The sample carries about 95,000 distinct CDR3 sequences, about an eighth recorded once. Material: whole blood, obtained in connection with sensitization to the hapten diphenylcyclopropenone (DPC). The receptors originated from a middle-aged woman with alopecia areata. Some clones in this sample may be carry-over from other donors' samples.

The chain couples TRBV29-1 to TRBJ1-2; D ambiguous. V lost 1 base and J lost 4, with 4 bases in between. Germline assignment: CDR1 SQVTM and CDR2 ANQGSEA. The CDR3 has 11 amino acids. The DNA of the CDR3 is TGCAGCGTTGAAGTGGGCTATGGCTACACCTTC. It codes for CSVEVGYGYTF.

This clonotype was seen only a few times. The chain combines TRBV5-1 with TRBJ2-3, with D perhaps TRBD1 (5 bases). In germline, CDR1 is SGHRS, CDR2 YFSETQ. Trimming took off 2 bases at V and 0 bases at J, with 7 bases between the two ends. The CDR3 loop spans 14 amino acids. The CDR3 DNA reads TGCGCCAGCAGCTTACAGGAGAGCACAGATACGCAGTATTTT. Encoded protein: CASSLQESTDTQYF.

The chain combines TRBV20-1 with TRBJ2-1, with TRBD1 matching 8 bases. Germline V gene data show CDR1 as DFQATT and CDR2 as SNEGSKA (reference sequence). V shed 6 bases and J 9 bases; nucleotides not matched to a gene: 7. This CDR3 has 12 amino acids. The CDR3 here is CSAEDRAGEQFF. The CDR3 DNA reads as TGCAGTGCCGAGGACAGGGCGGGTGAGCAGTTCTTC.

The table lists this clonotype with many counts. The V call is TRBV11-2, the J call TRBJ1-1; TRBD1 might be the D (5 bases). V dropped 0 bases and J dropped 6 bases, with 17 bases sitting between them. The CDR3 length is 16 residues. The germline CDR1 and CDR2 sequences are SGHAT and FQNNGV. For the CDR3, the DNA is TGTGCCAGCAGCTTAGATCTCGCAGGGCTTATGGCTGAAGCTTTCTTT. Its protein product is CASSLDLAGLMAEAFF.

This clonotype has more than one count but fewer than ten. The V gene is TRBV7-3, the J gene TRBJ2-2; 7 bases map to TRBD1. The CDR3 sequence is 14 residues long. Germline lookup yields CDR1 SGHTA and CDR2 FQGTGA. J lost 1 base, V lost 10 bases, and 6 bases had no gene match. The CDR3 here is CATAQGRNTGELFF. As DNA, the CDR3 is TGTGCCACTGCACAGGGGAGGAACACCGGGGAGCTGTTTTTT.

The chain has TRBV24-1 and TRBJ2-7; D might be TRBD1 (6 bases). Germline assignment: CDR1 KGHDR and CDR2 SFDVKD. The CDR3 extends over 15 amino acids. Deletions cut 3 bases from V and 4 bases from J, with 15 bases between. CDR3 nucleotides: TGTGCCACCAGTGATAGATCGGACAGCCAGTACGAGCAGTACTTC. This codes for CATSDRSDSQYEQYF.

The genes are TRBV12-3 or TRBV12-4 and TRBJ2-3; a possible D gene is TRBD2 (6 bases). CDR3 size: 15 residues. Deletions cut 7 bases from V and 0 bases from J, with 14 bases between. CDR3 DNA: TGTGCCAGCACCCGGGACTCTCGCAGCACAGATACGCAGTATTTT. Translation: CASTRDSRSTDTQYF.

This clonotype appeared many times. This sequence joins TRBV6-5 and TRBJ1-1; D perhaps matches TRBD1 (5 bases). The V end was cut by 2 bases, the J end by 10 bases, with 11 bases between. The CDR3 spans 12 residues. Germline V gene lookup returns CDR1 MNHEY and CDR2 SVGAGI. The CDR3 nucleotides read TGTGCCAGCAGTTACCCTCAGGGTCCAGCTTTCTTT. It translates to CASSYPQGPAFF.

Regarding this clonotype: The CDR3 does not close with the conserved phenylalanine or tryptophan, likely indicating a read error. V and J are TRBV29-1 and TRBJ2-7; D is possibly TRBD1 (6 bases). Looked up from germline, CDR1 is SQVTM and CDR2 is ANQGSEA. This CDR3 spans 14 amino acids. Trimming took 1 base from V and 2 from J, leaving 12 bases between them. CDR3 region: CSVEAGQIPYEQYS. In nucleotides, the CDR3 is TGCAGCGTTGAAGCCGGACAGATCCCCTACGAGCAGTACTCC.

This clonotype was seen ten or more times. This chain joins TRBV5-1 and TRBJ2-1; 7 positions match TRBD1. The junction had 2 bases not matched to a gene; V was cut back by 0 bases and J by 2 bases. Per the germline V gene, CDR1 is SGHRS and CDR2 is YFSETQ. The CDR3 runs to 15 residues. The CDR3 DNA sequence: TGCGCCAGCAGCTTGGGGGGGACAGCCTACAATGAGCAGTTCTTC. Translating it yields CASSLGGTAYNEQFF. Full variable domain (remainder filled in from reference TRBV5-1 and TRBJ2-1): KAGVTQTPRYLIKTRGQQVTLSCSPISGHRSVSWYQQTPGQGLQFLFEYFSETQRNKGNFPGRFSGRQFSNSRSEMNVSTLELGDSALYLCASSLGGTAYNEQFFGPGTRLTVL.

This clonotype has just a few counts. V usage is TRBV20-1 and J usage is TRBJ2-1, with unresolved D. CDR3 length: 16 amino acids. Germline V gene data show CDR1 as DFQATT and CDR2 as SNEGSKA (reference sequence). V lost 5 bases, J lost 2 bases, and 19 bases lay in between. CDR3 protein: CSAPPDWVSPYNEQFF. DNA for the CDR3: TGCAGTGCTCCACCTGACTGGGTTAGCCCCTACAATGAGCAGTTCTTC.

This clonotype was detected ten times or more. This chain connects TRBV7-8 to TRBJ1-1, with a weak D call TRBD1 (5 bases). V gave up 1 base and J gave up 4 bases, with 7 bases separating them. The CDR3 runs to 13 residues. Germline CDR1 and CDR2: SGHVS and FQNEAQ. In nucleotides, the CDR3 is TGTGCCAGCAGCTTAGGCGGGGGCACTGAAGCTTTCTTT. This translates into CASSLGGGTEAFF.

This clonotype appeared many times. V gene TRBV4-3 combines with J gene TRBJ1-6, with a tentative D call TRBD1 (5 bases). V dropped 1 base and J dropped 9 bases, with 10 bases sitting between them. Germline-derived CDR1 and CDR2 are LGHNA and YSLEER. This CDR3 has 14 residues. The CDR3 is CASSQVGDSSPLHF. The DNA of the CDR3 is TGCGCCAGCAGCCAAGTTGGAGACAGTTCACCCCTCCACTTT.

The V and J genes are TRBV27 and TRBJ2-7, with TRBD2 matching over 10 bases. J lost 0 bases, V lost 5 bases, and 13 bases had no gene match. The CDR3 is 18 residues long. CDR1 and CDR2 (germline): MNHEY, SMNVEV (reference sequence). CDR3 region: CASSRAGTSDPSSYEQYF. The CDR3 DNA reads TGTGCCAGCAGTCGGGCCGGGACTAGCGATCCCAGCTCCTACGAGCAGTACTTC.

This clonotype appeared a few times. The rearrangement links TRBV27 to TRBJ2-3, with D possibly being TRBD2 (6 bases). Trimming took 7 bases from V and 2 from J, leaving 16 bases between them. Germline CDR1 reads MNHEY; CDR2 reads SMNVEV (reference sequence). This CDR3 spans 15 amino acids. DNA for the CDR3: TGTGCCAGCACCTCCCTCGCGGGACTCACAGATACGCAGTATTTT. Amino acids: CASTSLAGLTDTQYF.

Only a few counts were recorded for this clonotype. CDR3 protein: CASSLDPARVEETQYF. Here the CDR3 DNA reads TGTGCCAGCAGCCTTGACCCGGCTAGAGTGGAAGAGACCCAGTACTTC. The J gene is TRBJ2-5, the V gene TRBV6-5; D is uncertain. In germline, CDR1 is MNHEY, CDR2 SVGAGI. Trimming cost V 6 bases and J 3 bases, with 20 bases left between them. CDR3 length equals 16 residues.

This clonotype came up a few times. The V and J genes are TRBV24-1 and TRBJ2-1; D is undetermined. Germline CDR1 reads KGHDR; CDR2 reads SFDVKD. This CDR3 spans 14 amino acids. Trimming took off 4 bases at V and 7 bases at J, with 13 bases between the two ends. The CDR3 loop reads CATSDRDSRNEQFF. CDR3 DNA: TGTGCCACCAGTGACCGCGACTCTCGAAATGAGCAGTTCTTC.

This clonotype was seen a few times. V gene TRBV11-1 combines with J gene TRBJ2-1, with 8 bases matching TRBD2. Trimming at V came to 4 bases and at J to 9 bases, leaving 17 bases not matched to a gene. The CDR3 has 17 residues. Germline CDR1 reads SGHAT; CDR2 reads FQDESV (reference sequence). The CDR3 nucleotides read TGTGCCAGCAGCTCGGGGACTAGGCTCGCGACCACCAGTGAGCAGTTCTTC. Amino acids: CASSSGTRLATTSEQFF.

This clonotype was seen a handful of times. V usage is TRBV12-3 or TRBV12-4 and J usage is TRBJ1-4, with D unresolved. This CDR3 contains 15 residues. V gave up 4 bases and J gave up 0 bases, with 9 bases separating them. The chain's CDR3 is CASSSDGATNEKLFF. CDR3 bases: TGTGCCAGCAGTTCCGACGGGGCAACTAATGAAAAACTGTTTTTT.

The rearrangement joins TRBV4-1 to TRBJ1-2; 9 bases agree with TRBD1. This CDR3 has 17 residues. V was clipped by 5 bases and J by 1 base; unmatched bases: 11. From germline, CDR1 is MGHRA and CDR2 YSYEKL. The CDR3 region is CASSYHPGTGLNYGYTF. The CDR3, as DNA: TGCGCCAGCAGCTATCATCCCGGGACAGGGCTTAACTATGGCTACACCTTC.

At least ten counts were recorded for this clonotype. The V gene is TRBV6-5, the J gene TRBJ2-7, with 7 bases that match TRBD1. The CDR3 extends over 13 amino acids. Germline loops: CDR1 MNHEY, CDR2 SVGAGI. The junction had 3 bases not matched to a gene; V was cut back by 6 bases and J by 1 base. The CDR3 sequence: CASRGGRSYEQYF. CDR3 DNA sequence: TGTGCCAGCAGAGGGGGCAGGTCCTACGAGCAGTACTTC.